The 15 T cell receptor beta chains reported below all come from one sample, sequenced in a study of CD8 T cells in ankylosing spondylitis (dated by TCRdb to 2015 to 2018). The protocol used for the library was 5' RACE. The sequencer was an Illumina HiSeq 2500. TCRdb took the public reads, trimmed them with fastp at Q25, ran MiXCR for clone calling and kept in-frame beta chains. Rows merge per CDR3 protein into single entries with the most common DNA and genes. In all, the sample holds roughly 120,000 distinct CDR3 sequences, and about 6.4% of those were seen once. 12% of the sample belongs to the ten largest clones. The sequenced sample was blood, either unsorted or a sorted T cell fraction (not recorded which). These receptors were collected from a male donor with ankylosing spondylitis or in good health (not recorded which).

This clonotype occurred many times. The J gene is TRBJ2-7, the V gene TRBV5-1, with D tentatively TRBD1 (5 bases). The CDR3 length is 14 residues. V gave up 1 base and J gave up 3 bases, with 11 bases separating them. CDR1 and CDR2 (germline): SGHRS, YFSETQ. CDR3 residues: CASSLRQGLYEQYF. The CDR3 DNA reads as TGCGCCAGCAGCTTGCGGCAGGGTCTCTACGAGCAGTACTTC.

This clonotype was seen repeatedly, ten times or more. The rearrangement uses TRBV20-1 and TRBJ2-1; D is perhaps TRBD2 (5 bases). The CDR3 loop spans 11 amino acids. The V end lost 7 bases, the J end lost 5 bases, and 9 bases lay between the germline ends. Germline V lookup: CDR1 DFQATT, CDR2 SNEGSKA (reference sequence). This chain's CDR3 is CSVWGDNEQFF. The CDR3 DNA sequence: TGCAGTGTTTGGGGAGACAATGAGCAGTTCTTC.

The CDR3 DNA reads TGTGCCAGCTCACCAAGGCAGGGAAGGACTGAAGCTTTCTTT. Its translation: CASSPRQGRTEAFF. The V call is TRBV18, the J call TRBJ1-1; possible D gene TRBD1, 5 bases. CDR1 KGHSH and CDR2 LQKENI come from the germline V gene. The CDR3 is 14 residues long. Trimming shortened V by 2 bases and J by 5 bases, and 12 bases separated the two germline ends.

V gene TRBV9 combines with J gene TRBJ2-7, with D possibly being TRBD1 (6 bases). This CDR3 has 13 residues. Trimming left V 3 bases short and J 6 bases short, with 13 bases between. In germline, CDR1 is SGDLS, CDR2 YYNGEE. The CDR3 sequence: CASSGPLGGEQYF. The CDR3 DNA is TGTGCCAGCAGCGGCCCTTTAGGGGGCGAGCAGTACTTC.

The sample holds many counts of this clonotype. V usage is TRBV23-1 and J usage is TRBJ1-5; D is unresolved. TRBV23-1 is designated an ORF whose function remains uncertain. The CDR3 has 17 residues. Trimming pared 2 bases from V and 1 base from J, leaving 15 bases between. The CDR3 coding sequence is TGCGCCAGCAGTCAAATCTCTCCAGGATCGAGCAATCAGCCCCAGCATTTT. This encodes CASSQISPGSSNQPQHF.

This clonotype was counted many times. The CDR3, as DNA: TGTGCCAGTAGTATAGGGACAGGCGCGTACGAGCAGTACTTC. Amino acids: CASSIGTGAYEQYF. The chain carries TRBV19 and TRBJ2-7; 7 positions agree with TRBD1. The CDR3 is made up of 14 amino acids. V was clipped by 1 base and J by 4 bases; unmatched bases: 4. Per germline, CDR1 LNHDA and CDR2 SQIVND (reference sequence). Full variable domain (rest looked up from reference TRBV19 and TRBJ2-7): DGGITQSPKYLFRKEGQNVTLSCEQNLNHDAMYWYRQDPGQGLRLIYYSQIVNDFQKGDIAEGYSVSREKKESFPLTVTSAQKNPTAFYLCASSIGTGAYEQYFGPGTRLTVT.

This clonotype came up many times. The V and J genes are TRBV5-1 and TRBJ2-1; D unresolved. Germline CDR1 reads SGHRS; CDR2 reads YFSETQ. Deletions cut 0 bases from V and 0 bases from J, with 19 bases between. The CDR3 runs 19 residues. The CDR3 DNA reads TGCGCCAGCAGCTTGGCCGGGCTTGTGGGCCAGAGCTCCTACAATGAGCAGTTCTTC. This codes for CASSLAGLVGQSSYNEQFF.

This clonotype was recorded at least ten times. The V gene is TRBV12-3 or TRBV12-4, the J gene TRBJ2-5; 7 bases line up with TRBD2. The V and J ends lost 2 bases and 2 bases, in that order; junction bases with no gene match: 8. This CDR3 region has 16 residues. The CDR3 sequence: CASSLTISGGQETQYF. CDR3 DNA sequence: TGTGCCAGCAGTTTAACCATCTCGGGGGGTCAAGAGACCCAGTACTTC.

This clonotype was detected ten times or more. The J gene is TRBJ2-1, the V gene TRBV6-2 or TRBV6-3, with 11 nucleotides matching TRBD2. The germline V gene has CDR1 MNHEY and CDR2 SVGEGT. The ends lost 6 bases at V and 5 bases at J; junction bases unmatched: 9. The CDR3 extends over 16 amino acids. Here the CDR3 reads CASRKNSGGANNEQFF. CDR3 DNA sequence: TGTGCCAGCAGAAAGAATAGCGGGGGGGCCAACAATGAGCAGTTCTTC.

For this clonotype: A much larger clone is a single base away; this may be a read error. The CDR3 nucleotides read TGTGCCATCGGGACAGGGAAAGGCATTCACCCCCAGCATTTT. Protein sequence: CAIGTGKGIHPQHF. The chain links TRBV10-3 to TRBJ1-5; 9 bases agree with TRBD1. The CDR3 extends over 14 amino acids. The J segment lost 10 bases and the V segment lost 8 bases, leaving 12 bases of the junction unmatched. Germline lookup yields CDR1 ENHRY and CDR2 SYGVKD.

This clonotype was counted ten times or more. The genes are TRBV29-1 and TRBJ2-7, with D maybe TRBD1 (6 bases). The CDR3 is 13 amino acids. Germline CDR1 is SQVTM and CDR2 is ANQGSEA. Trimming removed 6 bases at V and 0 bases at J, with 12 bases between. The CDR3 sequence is CSVRTESSYEQYF. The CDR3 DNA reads TGCAGCGTAAGGACAGAATCCTCCTACGAGCAGTACTTC.

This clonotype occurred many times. CDR3 DNA sequence: TGTGCCAGCTTGGACAGCTCCTACAATGAGCAGTTCTTC. Translated, it gives CASLDSSYNEQFF. V and J are TRBV7-9 and TRBJ2-1; D might be TRBD1 (6 bases). Looked up from germline, CDR1 is SEHNR and CDR2 is FQNEAQ (reference sequence). The germline V and J ends were trimmed by 8 bases and 0 bases, with 8 bases remaining between them. CDR3 length: 13 amino acids.

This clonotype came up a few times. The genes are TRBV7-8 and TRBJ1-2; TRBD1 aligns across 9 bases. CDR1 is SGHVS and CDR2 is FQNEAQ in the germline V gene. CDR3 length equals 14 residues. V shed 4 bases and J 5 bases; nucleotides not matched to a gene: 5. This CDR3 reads CASSSDRGTYGYTF. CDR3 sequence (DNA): TGTGCCAGCAGCTCAGACAGGGGGACTTATGGCTACACCTTC.

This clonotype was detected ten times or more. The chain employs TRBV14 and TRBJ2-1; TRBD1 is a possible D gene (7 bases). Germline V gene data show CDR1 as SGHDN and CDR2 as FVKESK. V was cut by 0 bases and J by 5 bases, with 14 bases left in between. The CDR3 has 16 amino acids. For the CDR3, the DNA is TGTGCCAGCAGCCAAGAAAGGGGGCGCGGGGACAATGAGCAGTTCTTC. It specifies CASSQERGRGDNEQFF.

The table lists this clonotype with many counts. CDR3 DNA: TGCAGCGCCATCTGGAAGGAGCTGTTTTTT. Its protein product is CSAIWKELFF. V usage is TRBV29-1 and J usage is TRBJ2-2; D gene unclear. This CDR3 comprises 10 residues. CDR1 and CDR2 from the germline V gene are SQVTM and ANQGSEA. Trimming pared 7 bases from V and 10 bases from J, leaving 10 bases between.